One and the same sample provided the 26 T cell receptor beta chains below, sequenced in a study of post-analysis software for immune sequencing data. cDNA libraries for TCR beta contained unique molecular identifiers. TCRdb itself ran the PCR reads through MiXCR, one entry per CDR3 protein. The sample gives roughly 870,000 distinct CDR3 sequences, about 57% of which show up once; approximately 4.4% is in the top ten. Notes on the study in general: Patients had higher frequencies than controls of roughly 5 TRBV segments, including TRBV5-6, TRBV5-1 and TRBV20-1.

Their target antigens are unknown. Material: blood. These receptor sequences come from a girl between 10 and 17 years old with multiple sclerosis.

The rearrangement uses TRBV6-6 and TRBJ1-5; tentatively, D is TRBD1 (5 bases). The CDR3 spans 13 residues. The germline gives CDR1 MNHNY, CDR2 SVGAGI (reference sequence). Trimming shortened V by 9 bases and J by 3 bases, and 12 bases separated the two germline ends. Here the CDR3 reads CASQTGINQPQHF. CDR3 DNA sequence: TGTGCCAGTCAAACAGGAATCAATCAGCCCCAGCATTTT.

The chain joins TRBV20-1 to TRBJ2-5; D may be TRBD1 (5 bases). The CDR3 has 13 amino acids. Trimming left V 5 bases short and J 5 bases short, with 15 bases between. CDR1 and CDR2 (germline): DFQATT, SNEGSKA (reference sequence). The CDR3 is CSAGPRAGETQYF. The CDR3 DNA sequence: TGCAGTGCTGGCCCCAGGGCCGGGGAGACCCAGTACTTC.

This chain connects TRBV6-5 to TRBJ2-7; TRBD1 matches at 7 bases. Germline CDR1 and CDR2: MNHEY and SVGAGI. The CDR3 runs 14 residues. The V and J ends lost 0 bases and 11 bases, in that order; junction bases with no gene match: 10. CDR3 sequence reads: CASSYSSPGQMEYF. CDR3 DNA sequence: TGTGCCAGCAGTTACTCGTCTCCGGGACAGATGGAGTACTTC.

The chain links TRBV12-3 or TRBV12-4 to TRBJ2-7; D not certain. V dropped 6 bases and J dropped 2 bases, with 11 bases sitting between them. This CDR3 comprises 13 residues. This chain's CDR3 is CASSPSRAYEQYF. In DNA form, the CDR3 reads TGTGCCAGCAGCCCTTCTAGGGCCTACGAGCAGTACTTC.

In its sample, this clonotype was seen a few times. The gene calls are TRBV20-1 and TRBJ2-6; the D call may be TRBD1 or TRBD2 (6 bases each). The CDR3 loop spans 15 amino acids. V lost 0 bases and J lost 8, with 14 bases in between. Germline V gene sequence: CDR1 DFQATT, CDR2 SNEGSKA (reference sequence). The CDR3 DNA reads as TGCAGTGCTAGAGATCTGGGGGGCCCGTCCAACGTCCTGACTTTC. This translates into CSARDLGGPSNVLTF.

The chain joins TRBV5-1 to TRBJ1-1; TRBD1 agrees at 10 bases. This CDR3 contains 17 residues. With 4 bases clipped from V and 3 bases from J, the junction kept 12 bases outside the gene matches. Germline V gene lookup returns CDR1 SGHRS and CDR2 YFSETQ. CDR3 region: CASSPLGTGVLDTEAFF. CDR3 DNA: TGCGCCAGCAGCCCCCTCGGGACAGGGGTGTTGGACACTGAAGCTTTCTTT.

This clonotype was observed a few times. This chain connects TRBV7-9 to TRBJ2-1; D is undetermined. CDR1 and CDR2 from the germline V gene are SEHNR and FQNEAQ (reference sequence). Deletions cut 4 bases from V and 3 bases from J, with 10 bases between. The CDR3 runs to 14 residues. Here the CDR3 reads CASSSDDLYNEQFF. The CDR3, as DNA: TGTGCCAGCAGCTCCGATGACCTCTACAATGAGCAGTTCTTC. The full variable domain, in which reference TRBV7-9 and TRBJ2-1 provide the parts outside the CDR3, is DTGVSQNPRHKITKRGQNVTFRCDPISEHNRLYWYRQTLGQGPEFLTYFQNEAQLEKSRLLSDRFSAERPKGSFSTLEIQRTEQGDSAMYLCASSSDDLYNEQFFGPGTRLTVL.

This clonotype was picked up a small number of times. This chain uses TRBV6-1 with TRBJ2-4; 8 positions match TRBD1. The length of the CDR3 is 18 residues. Trimming cost V 4 bases and J 0 bases; bases outside gene matches: 11. From germline, CDR1 is MNHNS and CDR2 SASEGT. The CDR3: CASSANHRGRLAKNIQYF. DNA for the CDR3: TGTGCCAGCAGTGCGAATCACAGGGGGAGATTAGCCAAAAACATTCAGTACTTC.

The V gene is TRBV29-1, the J gene TRBJ2-3; tentatively, D is TRBD2 (5 bases). This CDR3 comprises 13 residues. Germline V gene sequence: CDR1 SQVTM, CDR2 ANQGSEA. The V end lost 4 bases, the J end lost 3 bases, and 11 bases lay between the germline ends. CDR3 sequence reads: CSVVVRRTDTQYF. Here the CDR3 DNA reads TGCAGCGTTGTCGTAAGGAGGACAGATACGCAGTATTTT.

The V call is TRBV5-1, the J call TRBJ1-2; D might be TRBD1 (5 bases). Looked up from germline, CDR1 is SGHRS and CDR2 is YFSETQ. V was shortened by 2 bases and J by 1 base, with 12 bases between the two germline ends. CDR3 length equals 15 residues. CDR3 region: CASSLSTAINYGYTF. The CDR3 nucleotides are TGCGCCAGCAGCTTATCGACAGCGATTAACTATGGCTACACCTTC.

The rearrangement uses TRBV15 and TRBJ2-1, with 9 bases fitting TRBD2. Germline CDR1 LNHNV, CDR2 YYDKDF (reference sequence). The CDR3 contains 14 residues. J lost 8 bases, V lost 0 bases, and 2 bases had no gene match. CDR3 sequence: CATSRDSGRDEQFF. The DNA of the CDR3 is TGTGCCACCAGCAGAGATAGCGGGAGAGATGAGCAGTTCTTC.

The chain employs TRBV12-3 or TRBV12-4 and TRBJ2-1; the match to TRBD1 covers 9 bases. V gave up 5 bases and J gave up 7 bases; unmatched junction bases: 9. The CDR3 extends over 15 amino acids. CDR3 region: CASSLSTGGRNEQFF. In DNA, the CDR3 is TGTGCCAGCAGTCTCTCGACAGGGGGGCGGAATGAGCAGTTCTTC.

V usage is TRBV20-1 and J usage is TRBJ2-1; no reliable D call. The V end lost 3 bases, the J end lost 7 bases, and 16 bases lay between the germline ends. Per germline, CDR1 DFQATT and CDR2 SNEGSKA (reference sequence). There are 14 residues in the CDR3. CDR3 residues: CSASLPNSHNEQFF. The CDR3 bases are TGCAGTGCTAGTCTCCCGAACTCCCATAATGAGCAGTTCTTC.

CDR3 in DNA: TGCAGCGTTGAAAGGAGGGGGACCGGGGAGCTGTTTTTT. It yields the protein CSVERRGTGELFF. The chain combines TRBV29-1 with TRBJ2-2; the D call may be TRBD1 or TRBD2 (6 bases each). V lost 2 bases, J lost 5 bases, and 9 bases lay in between. The CDR3 is 13 residues long. Germline assignment: CDR1 SQVTM and CDR2 ANQGSEA.

This clonotype was picked up a small number of times. The V and J genes are TRBV15 and TRBJ2-4; TRBD2 aligns across 10 bases. The J call may be mistaken, given a closer DNA end match to TRBJ2-5. The length of the CDR3 is 16 residues. Germline CDR1 reads LNHNV; CDR2 reads YYDKDF (reference sequence). The CDR3 sequence: CATSRPLGLAEETQYF. CDR3 sequence (DNA): TGTGCCACCAGCCGGCCTCTAGGACTAGCGGAGGAGACCCAGTACTTC.

This clonotype was detected a few times. The J gene is TRBJ1-1, the V gene TRBV29-1; TRBD1 is a possible D gene (5 bases). From germline, CDR1 is SQVTM and CDR2 ANQGSEA. The CDR3 has 14 amino acids. Trimming removed 7 bases at V and 1 base at J, with 16 bases between. CDR3 DNA sequence: TGCAGCGCACGGAGTGGACATTCGAACACTGAAGCTTTCTTT. Translation gives CSARSGHSNTEAFF.

V and J are TRBV20-1 and TRBJ2-1; 7 positions match TRBD2. J gave up 7 bases and V 0 bases, and 9 bases lay outside the gene matches. The CDR3 runs 15 residues. Per germline, CDR1 DFQATT and CDR2 SNEGSKA (reference sequence). The CDR3 DNA is TGCAGTGCTAGAGATTCGGCTAGCGGTGCGAATGAGCAGTTCTTC. It yields the protein CSARDSASGANEQFF.

The gene calls are TRBV29-1 and TRBJ2-3; the match to TRBD1 covers 9 bases. The V and J ends lost 7 bases and 0 bases, in that order; junction bases with no gene match: 5. The germline CDR1 and CDR2 sequences are SQVTM and ANQGSEA. The CDR3 totals 14 residues. The CDR3 nucleotides read TGCAGCGCGGGGACAGGGCAGAGCACAGATACGCAGTATTTT. Translating gives CSAGTGQSTDTQYF.

CDR3 bases: TGTGCCAGCAGCTTAATCCCTGGGAATGAAAAACTGTTTTTT. Residues: CASSLIPGNEKLFF. This rearrangement joins TRBV7-9 to TRBJ1-4; D unclear. V lost 2 bases to trimming and J lost 5 bases, with 9 bases between them. This CDR3 comprises 14 residues. Germline V lookup: CDR1 SEHNR, CDR2 FQNEAQ (reference sequence). Full variable domain (outside the CDR3, taken from reference TRBV7-9 and TRBJ1-4): DTGVSQNPRHKITKRGQNVTFRCDPISEHNRLYWYRQTLGQGPEFLTYFQNEAQLEKSRLLSDRFSAERPKGSFSTLEIQRTEQGDSAMYLCASSLIPGNEKLFFGSGTQLSVL.

The V gene is TRBV25-1, the J gene TRBJ2-5, with D maybe TRBD2 (6 bases). Germline V gene lookup returns CDR1 MGHDK and CDR2 SYGVNS. The CDR3 sequence is 16 residues long. V was trimmed by 0 bases and J by 5 bases, leaving 16 bases between them. In DNA form, the CDR3 reads TGTGCCAGCAGTGAATATCGGGGCTCACGGGGGGAGACCCAGTACTTC. It yields the protein CASSEYRGSRGETQYF.

The genes are TRBV9 and TRBJ2-5, with D possibly being TRBD2 (5 bases). The CDR3 is 17 residues long. V was clipped by 0 bases and J by 2 bases, with 17 bases between them. From germline, CDR1 is SGDLS and CDR2 YYNGEE. CDR3 protein: CASSVAPLKRIQETQYF. The CDR3 DNA follows: TGTGCCAGCAGCGTAGCGCCCCTAAAGCGGATACAAGAGACCCAGTACTTC.

The chain employs TRBV15 and TRBJ2-4; D is unclear. The J call could be wrong; TRBJ2-7 is a better fit for the DNA end. Germline CDR1 reads LNHNV; CDR2 reads YYDKDF (reference sequence). This CDR3 is 17 amino acids long. In nucleotides, the CDR3 is TGTGCCACCAGCAGAGATCTCGGTCAGGTCACAAGCTACGAGCAGTACTTC. This translates into CATSRDLGQVTSYEQYF.

The chain couples TRBV7-2 to TRBJ2-1; TRBD2 aligns across 13 bases. The germline V gene encodes CDR1 SGHTA and CDR2 FQGNSA. The CDR3 loop spans 16 amino acids. J lost 7 bases, V lost 5 bases, and 8 bases had no gene match. The CDR3 DNA is TGTGCCAGCAGCCCCCCCGGGACTAGCGGGAAAAATGAGCAGTTCTTC. It encodes CASSPPGTSGKNEQFF. The variable domain in full, with the rest retrieved from reference TRBV7-2 and TRBJ2-1, is GAGVSQSPSNKVTEKGKDVELRCDPISGHTALYWYRQSLGQGLEFLIYFQGNSAPDKSGLPSDRFSAERTGGSVSTLTIQRTQQEDSAVYLCASSPPGTSGKNEQFFGPGTRLTVL.

V gene TRBV19 combines with J gene TRBJ2-1, with 7 bases that match TRBD2. The junction had 12 bases not matched to a gene; V was cut back by 4 bases and J by 6 bases. The CDR3 has 16 residues. Germline assignment: CDR1 LNHDA and CDR2 SQIVND (reference sequence). In nucleotides, the CDR3 is TGTGCCAGTAGTAACCCATTAGCGGGTACCTTCAATGAGCAGTTCTTC. As protein: CASSNPLAGTFNEQFF.

The chain carries TRBV6-1 and TRBJ2-4; TRBD1 matches at 7 bases. Gene TRBJ2-7 matches the end of the DNA better, so the J call may be wrong. Germline V gene data show CDR1 as MNHNS and CDR2 as SASEGT. CDR3 size: 13 residues. The CDR3 loop reads CASRLSTGLEQYF. CDR3 bases: TGTGCCAGCAGACTCTCGACAGGGCTCGAGCAGTACTTC.

V and J are TRBV11-2 and TRBJ2-3, with D tentatively TRBD1 or TRBD2 (5 bases each). This CDR3 spans 13 amino acids. The V and J ends lost 0 bases and 11 bases respectively, with 12 bases between them. Germline-derived CDR1 and CDR2 are SGHAT and FQNNGV. The CDR3 loop reads CASSLDRGSWQYF. The CDR3 DNA sequence: TGTGCCAGCAGCTTAGATCGGGGCAGTTGGCAGTATTTT.